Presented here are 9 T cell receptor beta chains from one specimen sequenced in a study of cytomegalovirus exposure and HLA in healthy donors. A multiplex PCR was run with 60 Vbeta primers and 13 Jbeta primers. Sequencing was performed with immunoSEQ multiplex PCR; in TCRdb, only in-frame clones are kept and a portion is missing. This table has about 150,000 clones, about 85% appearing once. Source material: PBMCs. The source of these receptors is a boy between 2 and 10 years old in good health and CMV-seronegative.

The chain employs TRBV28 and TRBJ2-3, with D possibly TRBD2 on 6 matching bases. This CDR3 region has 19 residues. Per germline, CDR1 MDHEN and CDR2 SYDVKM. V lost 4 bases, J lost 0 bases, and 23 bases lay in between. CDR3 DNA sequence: TGTGCCAGCAGTTCCCTCCGCAGGAGGGACTGGGATAGCACAGATACGCAGTATTTT. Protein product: CASSSLRRRDWDSTDTQYF.

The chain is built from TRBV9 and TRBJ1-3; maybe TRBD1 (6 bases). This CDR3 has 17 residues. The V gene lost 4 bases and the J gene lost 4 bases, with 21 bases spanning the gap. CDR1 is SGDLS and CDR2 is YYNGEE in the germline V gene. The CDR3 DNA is TGTGCCAGCAGCCCATCAGGGGAACCGCGGACGGGAAACACCATATATTTT. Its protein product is CASSPSGEPRTGNTIYF.

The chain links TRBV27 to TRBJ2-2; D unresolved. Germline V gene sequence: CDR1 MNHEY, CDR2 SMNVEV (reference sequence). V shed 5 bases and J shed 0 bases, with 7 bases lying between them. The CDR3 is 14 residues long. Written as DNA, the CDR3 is TGTGCCAGCAGTCCCTCCCCGAACACCGGGGAGCTGTTTTTT. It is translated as CASSPSPNTGELFF.

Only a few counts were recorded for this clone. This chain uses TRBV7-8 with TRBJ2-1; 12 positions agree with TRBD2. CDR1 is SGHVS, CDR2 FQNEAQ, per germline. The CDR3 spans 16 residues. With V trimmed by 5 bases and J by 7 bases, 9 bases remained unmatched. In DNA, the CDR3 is TGTGCCAGCAGCGGGCGGCTAGCGGGAGGGCCAAATGAGCAGTTCTTC. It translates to CASSGRLAGGPNEQFF.

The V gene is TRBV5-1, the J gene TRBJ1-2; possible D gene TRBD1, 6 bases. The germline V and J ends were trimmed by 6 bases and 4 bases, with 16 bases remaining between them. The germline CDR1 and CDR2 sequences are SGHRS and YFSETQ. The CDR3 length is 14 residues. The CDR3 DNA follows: TGCGCCAGCATAAGACAGGACAGCCCCTATGGCTACACCTTC. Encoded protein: CASIRQDSPYGYTF.

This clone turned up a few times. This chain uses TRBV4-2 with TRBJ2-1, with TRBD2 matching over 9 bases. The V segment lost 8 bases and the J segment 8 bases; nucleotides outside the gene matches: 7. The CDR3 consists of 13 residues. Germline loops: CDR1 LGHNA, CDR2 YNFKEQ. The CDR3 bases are TGTGCCAGCTTAGCGGGAGCCAAGGATGAGCAGTTCTTC. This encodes CASLAGAKDEQFF.

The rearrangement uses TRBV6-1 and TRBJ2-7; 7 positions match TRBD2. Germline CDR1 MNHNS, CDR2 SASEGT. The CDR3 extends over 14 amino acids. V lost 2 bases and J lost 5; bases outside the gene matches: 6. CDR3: CASSEPGRRNEQYF. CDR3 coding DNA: TGTGCCAGCAGTGAACCCGGGAGGAGAAACGAGCAGTACTTC.

The CDR3: CASSLLGPHSGNTIYF. The CDR3 DNA is TGTGCCAGCAGCCTGCTGGGGCCTCACTCTGGAAACACCATATATTTT. The V call is TRBV5-6, the J call TRBJ1-3, with a possible D match to TRBD1 (5 bases). The CDR3 has 16 amino acids. CDR1 is SGHDT and CDR2 is YYEEEE in the germline V gene. Trimming cost V 4 bases and J 0 bases, with 14 bases left between them. The whole variable domain, remainder taken from reference TRBV5-6 and TRBJ1-3, is DAGVTQSPTHLIKTRGQQVTLRCSPKSGHDTVSWYQQALGQGPQFIFQYYEEEERQRGNFPDRFSGHQFPNYSSELNVNALLLGDSALYLCASSLLGPHSGNTIYFGEGSWLTVV.

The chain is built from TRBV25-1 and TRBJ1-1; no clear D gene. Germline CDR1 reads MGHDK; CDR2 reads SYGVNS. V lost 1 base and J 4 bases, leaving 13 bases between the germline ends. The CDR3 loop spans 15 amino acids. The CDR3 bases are TGTGCCAGCAGTGAATGGGTTACGGGGAGCACTGAAGCTTTCTTT. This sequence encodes CASSEWVTGSTEAFF. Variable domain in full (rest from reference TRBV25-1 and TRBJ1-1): EADIYQTPRYLVIGTGKKITLECSQTMGHDKMYWYQQDPGMELHLIHYSYGVNSTEKGDLSSESTVSRIRTEHFPLTLESARPSHTSQYLCASSEWVTGSTEAFFGQGTRLTVV.